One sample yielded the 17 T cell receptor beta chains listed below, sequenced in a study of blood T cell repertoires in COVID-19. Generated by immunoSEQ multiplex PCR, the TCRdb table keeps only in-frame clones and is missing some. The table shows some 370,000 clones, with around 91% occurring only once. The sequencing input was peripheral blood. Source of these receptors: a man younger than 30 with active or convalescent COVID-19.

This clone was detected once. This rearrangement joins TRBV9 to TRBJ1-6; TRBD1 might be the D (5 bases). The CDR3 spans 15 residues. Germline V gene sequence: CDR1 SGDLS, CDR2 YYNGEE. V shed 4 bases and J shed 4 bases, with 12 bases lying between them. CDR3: CASSPSSGYNSPLHF. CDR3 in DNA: TGTGCCAGCAGCCCATCCTCAGGGTATAATTCACCCCTCCACTTT.

This CDR3 reads CASIRDREGTEAFF. The CDR3 region has the DNA TGTGCCAGTATCCGGGACAGGGAGGGGACTGAAGCTTTCTTT. The rearrangement joins TRBV19 to TRBJ1-1, with 9 bases aligning to TRBD1. Germline V gene lookup returns CDR1 LNHDA and CDR2 SQIVND (reference sequence). The V segment lost 7 bases and the J segment 5 bases; nucleotides outside the gene matches: 8. The length of the CDR3 is 14 residues. The full variable domain, with the rest looked up from reference TRBV19 and TRBJ1-1, is DGGITQSPKYLFRKEGQNVTLSCEQNLNHDAMYWYRQDPGQGLRLIYYSQIVNDFQKGDIAEGYSVSREKKESFPLTVTSAQKNPTAFYLCASIRDREGTEAFFGQGTRLTVV.

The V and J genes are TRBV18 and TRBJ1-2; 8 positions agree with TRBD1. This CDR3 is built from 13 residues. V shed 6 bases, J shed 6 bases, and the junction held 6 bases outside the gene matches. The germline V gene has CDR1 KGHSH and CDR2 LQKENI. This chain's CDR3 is CASSTDRDNGYTF. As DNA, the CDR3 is TGTGCCAGCTCGACGGACAGGGACAATGGCTACACCTTC.

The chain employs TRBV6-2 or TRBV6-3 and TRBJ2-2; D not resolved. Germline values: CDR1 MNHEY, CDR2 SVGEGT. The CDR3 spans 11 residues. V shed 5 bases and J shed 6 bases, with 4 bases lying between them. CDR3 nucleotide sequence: TGTGCCAGCAGTCATGCCGGGGAGCTGTTTTTT. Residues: CASSHAGELFF.

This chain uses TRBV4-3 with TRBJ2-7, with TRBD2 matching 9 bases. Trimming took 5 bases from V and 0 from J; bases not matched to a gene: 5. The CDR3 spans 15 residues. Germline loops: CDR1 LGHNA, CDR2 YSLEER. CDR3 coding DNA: TGCGCCAGCAGCGAGACTAGCGGTAGCTCCTACGAGCAGTACTTC. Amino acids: CASSETSGSSYEQYF.

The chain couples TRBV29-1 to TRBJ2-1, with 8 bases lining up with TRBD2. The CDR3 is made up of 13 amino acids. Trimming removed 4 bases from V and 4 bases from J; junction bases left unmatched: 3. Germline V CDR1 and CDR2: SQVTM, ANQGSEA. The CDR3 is CSVVTSGYNEQFF. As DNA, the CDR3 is TGCAGCGTTGTAACTAGCGGATACAATGAGCAGTTCTTC.

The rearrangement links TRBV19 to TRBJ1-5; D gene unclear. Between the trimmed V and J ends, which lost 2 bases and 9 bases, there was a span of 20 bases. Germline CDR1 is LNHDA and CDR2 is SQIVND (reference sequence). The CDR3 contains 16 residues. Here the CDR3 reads CASSILGGPTGLPQHF. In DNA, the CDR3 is TGTGCCAGTAGTATATTAGGAGGGCCTACGGGCTTGCCCCAGCATTTT.

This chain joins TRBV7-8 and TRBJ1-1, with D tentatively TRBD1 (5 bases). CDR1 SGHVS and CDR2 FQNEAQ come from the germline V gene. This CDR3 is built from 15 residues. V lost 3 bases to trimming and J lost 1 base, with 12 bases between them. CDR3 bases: TGTGCCAGCAGCTTGGGAAACGGACAGAACACTGAAGCTTTCTTT. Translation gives CASSLGNGQNTEAFF.

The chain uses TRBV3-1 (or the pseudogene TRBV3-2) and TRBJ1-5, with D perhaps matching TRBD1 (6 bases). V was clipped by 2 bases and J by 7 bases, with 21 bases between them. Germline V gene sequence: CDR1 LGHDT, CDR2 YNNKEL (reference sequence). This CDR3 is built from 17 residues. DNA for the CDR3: TGTGCCAGCAGCCAAACCTACCGTCAGGGGAGCAGACAGCCCCAGCATTTT. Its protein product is CASSQTYRQGSRQPQHF.

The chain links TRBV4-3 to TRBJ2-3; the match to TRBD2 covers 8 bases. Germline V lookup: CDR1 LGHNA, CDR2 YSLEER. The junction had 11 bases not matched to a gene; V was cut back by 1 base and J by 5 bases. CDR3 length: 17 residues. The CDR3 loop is CASSQGTRGAGGDTQYF. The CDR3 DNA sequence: TGCGCCAGCAGCCAAGGAACGCGGGGGGCCGGGGGAGATACGCAGTATTTT.

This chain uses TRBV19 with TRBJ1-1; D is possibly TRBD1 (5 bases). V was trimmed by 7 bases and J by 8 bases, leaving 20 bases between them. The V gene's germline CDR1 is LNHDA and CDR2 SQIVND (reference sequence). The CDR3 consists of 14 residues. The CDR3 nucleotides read TGTGCCAGTACCCCCGGGGGGGGAGTATGGGAAGCTTTCTTT. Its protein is CASTPGGGVWEAFF.

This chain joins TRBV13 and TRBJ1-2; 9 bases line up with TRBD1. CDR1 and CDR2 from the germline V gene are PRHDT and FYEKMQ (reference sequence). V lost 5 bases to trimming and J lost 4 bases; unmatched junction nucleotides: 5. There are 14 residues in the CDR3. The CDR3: CASSTRQGGYGYTF. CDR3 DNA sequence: TGTGCCAGCAGCACCAGACAGGGGGGCTATGGCTACACCTTC. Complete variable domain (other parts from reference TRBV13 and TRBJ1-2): AAGVIQSPRHLIKEKRETATLKCYPIPRHDTVYWYQQGPGQDPQFLISFYEKMQSDKGSIPDRFSAQQFSDYHSELNMSSLELGDSALYFCASSTRQGGYGYTFGSGTRLTVV.

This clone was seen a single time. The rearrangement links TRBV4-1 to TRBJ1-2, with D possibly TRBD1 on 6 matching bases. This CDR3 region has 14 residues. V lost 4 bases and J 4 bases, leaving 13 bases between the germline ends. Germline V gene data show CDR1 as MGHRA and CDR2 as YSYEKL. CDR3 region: CASSPWTASYGYTF. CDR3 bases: TGCGCCAGCAGCCCCTGGACAGCTAGCTATGGCTACACCTTC.

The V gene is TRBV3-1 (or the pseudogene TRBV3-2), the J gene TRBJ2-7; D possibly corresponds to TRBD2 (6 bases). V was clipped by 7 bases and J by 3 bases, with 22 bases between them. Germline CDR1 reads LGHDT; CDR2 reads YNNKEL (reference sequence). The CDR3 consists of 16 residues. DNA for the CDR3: TGTGCCAGCAAGCCAAGTATGGACGGAGGGAACTACGAGCAGTACTTC. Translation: CASKPSMDGGNYEQYF.

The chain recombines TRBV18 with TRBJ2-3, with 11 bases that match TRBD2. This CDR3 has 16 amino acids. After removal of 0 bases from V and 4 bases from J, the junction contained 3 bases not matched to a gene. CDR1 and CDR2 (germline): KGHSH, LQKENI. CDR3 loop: CASSPPGLAVADTQYF. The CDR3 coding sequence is TGTGCCAGCTCACCACCGGGACTAGCGGTCGCAGATACGCAGTATTTT. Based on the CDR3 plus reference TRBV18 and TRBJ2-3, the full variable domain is NAGVMQNPRHLVRRRGQEARLRCSPMKGHSHVYWYRQLPEEGLKFMVYLQKENIIDESGMPKERFSAEFPKEGPSILRIQQVVRGDSAAYFCASSPPGLAVADTQYFGPGTRLTVL.

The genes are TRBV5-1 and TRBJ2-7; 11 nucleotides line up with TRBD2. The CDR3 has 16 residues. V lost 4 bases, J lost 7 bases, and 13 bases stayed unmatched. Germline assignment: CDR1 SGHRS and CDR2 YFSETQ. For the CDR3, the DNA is TGCGCCAGCAGCACAAAAACCGGGACTAGCGGTTTGGAGCAGTACTTC. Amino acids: CASSTKTGTSGLEQYF.

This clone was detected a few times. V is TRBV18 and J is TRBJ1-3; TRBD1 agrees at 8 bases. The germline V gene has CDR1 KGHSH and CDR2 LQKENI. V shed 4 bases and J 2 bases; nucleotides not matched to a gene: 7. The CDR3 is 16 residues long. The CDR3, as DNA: TGTGCCAGCTCACGAAAAGGACAGGGCGCTGGAAACACCATATATTTT. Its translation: CASSRKGQGAGNTIYF.